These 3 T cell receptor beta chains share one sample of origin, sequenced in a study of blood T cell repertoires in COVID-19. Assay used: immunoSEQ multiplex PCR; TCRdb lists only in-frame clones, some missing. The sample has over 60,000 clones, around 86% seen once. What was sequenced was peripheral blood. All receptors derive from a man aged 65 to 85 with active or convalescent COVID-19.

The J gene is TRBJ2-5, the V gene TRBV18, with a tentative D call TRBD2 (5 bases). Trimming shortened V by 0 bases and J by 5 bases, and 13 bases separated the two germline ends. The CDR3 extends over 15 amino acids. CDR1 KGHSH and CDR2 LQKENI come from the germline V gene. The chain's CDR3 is CASSPPGLPGETQYF. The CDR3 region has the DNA TGTGCCAGCTCACCACCTGGGCTCCCGGGGGAGACCCAGTACTTC.

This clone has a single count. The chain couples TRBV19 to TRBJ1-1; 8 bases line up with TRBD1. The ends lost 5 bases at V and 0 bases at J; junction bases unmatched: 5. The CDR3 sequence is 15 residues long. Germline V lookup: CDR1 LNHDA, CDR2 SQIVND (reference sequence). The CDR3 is CASSFRQGLNTEAFF. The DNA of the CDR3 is TGTGCCAGTAGTTTCCGACAGGGGCTGAACACTGAAGCTTTCTTT.

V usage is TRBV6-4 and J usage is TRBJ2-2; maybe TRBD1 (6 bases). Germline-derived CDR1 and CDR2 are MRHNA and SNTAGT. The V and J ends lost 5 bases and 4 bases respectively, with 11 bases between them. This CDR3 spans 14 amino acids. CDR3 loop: CASSQGSSTGELFF. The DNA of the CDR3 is TGTGCCAGCAGTCAGGGGTCTAGCACCGGGGAGCTGTTTTTT.